The clone carrying this TCR beta chain has just a few counts. Its specificity is unknown. This sample stems from a study of molecular identifiers for immune sequencing clone quantification. Overall study: Replicate runs used RNA from about 19,000 or 110,000 naive CD8 cells, which was split five ways into aliquots, and four of those aliquots were then sequenced.

Sorting captured naive CD8 T cells as CD8+CD4-CCR7+CD45RA+. Looked up from germline, CDR1 is MNHEY and CDR2 is SMNVEV (reference sequence). This CDR3 region has 13 residues. Trimming took 6 bases from V and 3 from J; bases not matched to a gene: 5. The study's findings and limits: Clones exceeding 20 RNA copies carried over 99% of effector molecules but under 1% of naive-cell molecules.

TCRdb re-analysed the PCR reads in MiXCR, keeping a single row per CDR3 protein. The sample includes hundreds of thousands of distinct CDR3 sequences, about 25% of them seen just once. This clonotype originated in a human donor in good health. Some libraries in this study had Jurkat cell RNA spiked in. Sequencing input: naive CD8+ T cells from blood, with Jurkat cell RNA spiked in. Specified subset: FACS-sorted CD8+CD4-CCR7+CD45RA+ naive T cells. The chain couples TRBV27 to TRBJ2-7; 7 bases fit TRBD1. CDR3 loop: CASRQGVYYEQYF. Here the CDR3 DNA reads TGTGCCAGCAGGCAGGGGGTATACTACGAGCAGTACTTC.